The present T cell receptor (beta chain) was sequenced within a study of human T cells and chemical hapten exposure. Study results and limitations: With regard to DPC sensitization, TCRs above 1 in 1000 frequency did not change.

This clonotype was seen at least ten times. Antigen unknown. As to time point: patch test 2, 6 weeks after DPC sensitization. Treatment of the sample: therapeutic diphenylcyclopropenone sensitization with weekly scalp DPC. Ahead of applying each patch test, blood was sampled. CDR1 is MRHNA and CDR2 is SNTAGT in the germline V gene. V lost 2 bases, J lost 6 bases, and 16 bases lay in between. The length of the CDR3 is 15 residues. One entry per CDR3 protein, called by TCRdb with MiXCR from the RACE reads. Among roughly 69,000 distinct CDR3 sequences listed, 10% were seen once. This TCR was sampled from a woman aged 50 to 60 with alopecia areata. Some clones in this sample may be carry-over from other donors' samples. The chain joins TRBV6-4 to TRBJ1-2; no firm D call. The specimen was whole blood, collected in connection with sensitization to the hapten diphenylcyclopropenone (DPC). The CDR3 protein is CASSDSEGAGDGYTF. The CDR3 DNA follows: TGTGCCAGCAGTGACAGTGAGGGTGCGGGCGATGGCTACACCTTC.